Listed below are T cell receptor beta chains from one sample, sequenced in a study of radiation and T cells in renal cell carcinoma. The protocol was immunoSEQ multiplex PCR, while the TCRdb copy is restricted to in-frame clones and leaves out a portion. The repertoire holds around 100,000 clones, with approximately 80% as singletons. Sequences were derived from blood, sampled from a patient whose treatment included radiotherapy and nephrectomy. The receptors were gathered from a man aged 55 to 70 with renal cell carcinoma. The CDR3 runs from the conserved cysteine through the conserved F or W. Size is omitted from some rows. Given values are once, few, many or a class for expanded clones.

clone size: -; J gene: TRBJ1-1; V gene: TRBV18; CDR3 protein: CASSPPTTIEAFF
clone size: -; J gene: TRBJ1-2; V gene: TRBV14; CDR3 protein: CASSQDEDLIYGYTF
clone size: -; J gene: TRBJ2-7; V gene: TRBV11-2; CDR3 protein: CASSIGHTYEQYF
clone size: many; J gene: TRBJ1-5; V gene: TRBV11-2; CDR3 protein: CASSLDLIGANQPQHF
clone size: -; J gene: TRBJ1-1; V gene: TRBV5-1; CDR3 protein: CASSSPTDLNTEAFF
clone size: -; J gene: TRBJ2-3; V gene: TRBV19; CDR3 protein: CASRKAAGVTDTQYF
clone size: -; J gene: TRBJ1-1; V gene: TRBV9; CDR3 protein: CASSADRGFSLDTEAFF
clone size: -; J gene: TRBJ2-3; V gene: TRBV7-6; CDR3 protein: CASSRGQGIAVDTQYF
clone size: -; J gene: TRBJ2-3; V gene: TRBV5-1; CDR3 protein: CASSLAGALTDTQYF
clone size: few; J gene: TRBJ1-3; V gene: TRBV7-2; CDR3 protein: CASSLGQGGANTIYF
clone size: -; J gene: TRBJ2-2; V gene: TRBV7-6; CDR3 protein: CASSLDRDRGYIGELFF
clone size: -; J gene: TRBJ1-1; V gene: TRBV28; CDR3 protein: CASVLDSNTEAFF
clone size: -; J gene: TRBJ1-1; V gene: TRBV7-2; CDR3 protein: CASSSAGGNTEAFF
clone size: -; J gene: TRBJ1-5; V gene: TRBV10-2; CDR3 protein: CASSESRNQPQHF
clone size: -; J gene: TRBJ2-2; V gene: TRBV7-6; CDR3 protein: CASSLMNTGELFF
clone size: -; J gene: TRBJ2-3; V gene: TRBV25-1; CDR3 protein: CASSHRDRLTDTQYF
clone size: once; J gene: TRBJ2-1; V gene: TRBV27; CDR3 protein: CASSLNNEQFF
clone size: -; J gene: TRBJ2-2; V gene: TRBV5-1; CDR3 protein: CASSLEGLINTGELFF
clone size: few; J gene: TRBJ1-2; V gene: TRBV10-3; CDR3 protein: CAISDRGYGYTF
clone size: medium-sized; J gene: TRBJ1-4; V gene: TRBV27; CDR3 protein: CASTNTLATNEKLFF
clone size: -; J gene: TRBJ1-1; V gene: TRBV12-1; CDR3 protein: CASSLSLGLTEAFF
clone size: -; J gene: TRBJ2-2; V gene: TRBV29-1; CDR3 protein: CSVDPGGGELFF
clone size: -; J gene: TRBJ1-1; V gene: TRBV5-1; CDR3 protein: CASSNGQVGTEAFF
clone size: -; J gene: TRBJ2-2; V gene: TRBV5-5; CDR3 protein: CASSLMTGNTGELFF
clone size: once; J gene: TRBJ1-1; V gene: TRBV6-1; CDR3 protein: CASSASGRSEAFF
clone size: -; J gene: TRBJ1-3; V gene: TRBV14; CDR3 protein: CASSQDRPGSGNTIYF
clone size: -; J gene: TRBJ2-5; V gene: TRBV10-2; CDR3 protein: CASSESDRGRVETQYF
clone size: -; J gene: TRBJ1-6; V gene: TRBV5-1; CDR3 protein: CASSLVSGGSSPLHF
clone size: -; J gene: TRBJ2-5; V gene: TRBV5-1; CDR3 protein: CASSFRPGTGVGMETQYF
clone size: -; J gene: TRBJ2-3; V gene: TRBV9; CDR3 protein: CASSLELDTQYF
clone size: once; J gene: TRBJ2-3; V gene: TRBV19; CDR3 protein: CASSAAQGGPRTDTQYF
clone size: -; J gene: TRBJ2-3; V gene: TRBV5-1; CDR3 protein: CASSLGTVGLDTQYF
clone size: once; J gene: TRBJ2-5; V gene: TRBV18; CDR3 protein: CASSPRTTDRVGETQYF
clone size: -; J gene: TRBJ1-2; V gene: TRBV30; CDR3 protein: CAWSVGGYGYTF
clone size: -; J gene: TRBJ1-3; V gene: TRBV28; CDR3 protein: CASTVDRVPIGNTIYF
clone size: -; J gene: TRBJ1-3; V gene: TRBV7-2; CDR3 protein: CASTLGSGNTIYF
clone size: -; J gene: TRBJ2-1; V gene: TRBV5-1; CDR3 protein: CASSLGGRLEQFF
clone size: -; J gene: TRBJ2-7; V gene: TRBV5-1; CDR3 protein: CASSLESRSLWEQYF
clone size: -; J gene: TRBJ1-2; V gene: TRBV6-5; CDR3 protein: CASRGRQVYGYTF
clone size: -; J gene: TRBJ2-2; V gene: TRBV29-1; CDR3 protein: CSVESPLAGDTGELFF
clone size: -; J gene: TRBJ1-3; V gene: TRBV19; CDR3 protein: CASSITGSGNTIYF
clone size: few; J gene: TRBJ2-7; V gene: TRBV20-1; CDR3 protein: CSTRQGLEQYF